Sequencing of this TCR beta chain was carried out in a study of cytomegalovirus exposure and HLA in healthy donors. Trimming removed 4 bases from V and 5 bases from J; junction bases left unmatched: 9. The CDR3 length is 16 residues. Germline V gene data show CDR1 as SGHRS and CDR2 as YFSETQ. Clones were sequenced by immunoSEQ multiplex PCR, and TCRdb holds only the in-frame ones, with some missing. The data contain fewer than 400,000 clones, roughly 90% of them singletons. The specimen was PBMCs. The gene calls are TRBV5-1 and TRBJ2-3, with 11 nucleotides matching TRBD1. This clonotype was obtained from a woman between 18 and 29 years old in good health and CMV-seronegative. CDR3 protein: CASSLPSGTGGDTQYF. CDR3 nucleotides: TGCGCCAGCAGCCTACCGTCCGGGACAGGGGGAGATACGCAGTATTTT.